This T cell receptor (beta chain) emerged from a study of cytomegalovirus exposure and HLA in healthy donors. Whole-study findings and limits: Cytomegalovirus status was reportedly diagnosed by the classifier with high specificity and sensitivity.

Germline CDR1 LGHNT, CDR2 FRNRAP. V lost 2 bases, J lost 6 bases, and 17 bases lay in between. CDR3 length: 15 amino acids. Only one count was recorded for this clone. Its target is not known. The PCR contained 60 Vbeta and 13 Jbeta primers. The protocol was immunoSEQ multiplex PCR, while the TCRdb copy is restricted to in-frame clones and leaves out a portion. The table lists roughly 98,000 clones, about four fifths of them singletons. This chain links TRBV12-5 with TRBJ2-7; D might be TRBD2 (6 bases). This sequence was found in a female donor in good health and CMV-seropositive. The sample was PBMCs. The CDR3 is CASGLRSGGGSEQYF. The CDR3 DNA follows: TGTGCTAGTGGTTTGAGGTCCGGGGGTGGTTCCGAGCAGTACTTC.